The 25 T cell receptor beta chains given below trace back to one sample, sequenced in a study of T cell changes during pregnancy in multiple sclerosis. Generated by immunoSEQ multiplex PCR, the TCRdb table keeps only in-frame clones and is missing some. The sample carries fewer than 85,000 clones, 85% to 95% recorded once. The sequencing here drew on peripheral blood, taken in the second trimester of pregnancy. The receptors originated from a female donor with multiple sclerosis, enrolled in a pregnancy study.

This chain joins TRBV19 and TRBJ1-2; tentative D call: TRBD1 (6 bases). CDR1 and CDR2 from the germline V gene are LNHDA and SQIVND (reference sequence). This CDR3 has 15 residues. V shed 0 bases and J shed 4 bases, with 12 bases lying between them. In DNA, the CDR3 is TGTGCCAGTAGTATAGATCACAGGGACGGCTATGGCTACACCTTC. Translated: CASSIDHRDGYGYTF.

The chain is built from TRBV2 and TRBJ2-2; TRBD1 agrees at 8 bases. V trimming: 1 base; J trimming: 5 bases; junction bases outside the gene matches: 3. The CDR3 spans 15 residues. Germline V gives CDR1 SNHLY, CDR2 FYNNEI. The CDR3 DNA reads TGTGCCAGCAGTGAAGAACAGGGGGAAACCGGGGAGCTGTTTTTT. It codes for CASSEEQGETGELFF.

The V and J genes are TRBV6-1 and TRBJ1-5, with D perhaps matching TRBD1 (6 bases). The V gene lost 4 bases and the J gene lost 1 base, with 14 bases spanning the gap. CDR1 and CDR2 (germline): MNHNS, SASEGT. There are 16 residues in the CDR3. The CDR3 DNA reads as TGTGCCAGCAGTGTCACTACAGGGATGAGCAATCAGCCCCAGCATTTT. Amino acid sequence: CASSVTTGMSNQPQHF.

The chain joins TRBV11-2 to TRBJ2-3, with 8 bases lining up with TRBD2. The CDR3 covers 15 residues. V shed 1 base and J 2 bases; nucleotides not matched to a gene: 2. Germline loops: CDR1 SGHAT, CDR2 FQNNGV. The CDR3 here is CASSLVAGTTDTQYF. The CDR3 DNA reads TGTGCCAGCAGCTTAGTAGCGGGGACCACAGATACGCAGTATTTT.

The rearrangement links TRBV5-1 to TRBJ1-4; D is uncertain. Germline CDR1 SGHRS, CDR2 YFSETQ. With 0 bases removed from V and 5 bases from J, the gap between germline ends came to 11 bases. This CDR3 is built from 15 residues. Here the CDR3 DNA reads TGCGCCAGCAGCTTGGTGTCGGGATCAAATGAAAAACTGTTTTTT. Protein: CASSLVSGSNEKLFF.

The chain couples TRBV6-5 to TRBJ2-7, with 7 positions matching TRBD1. V gave up 5 bases and J gave up 2 bases; unmatched junction bases: 9. The CDR3 has 15 amino acids. Per the germline V gene, CDR1 is MNHEY and CDR2 is SVGAGI. The CDR3 bases are TGTGCCAGCAGTCCCCGGGACAGCACAACCTACGAGCAGTACTTC. Translating gives CASSPRDSTTYEQYF.

This sequence joins TRBV5-6 and TRBJ1-6; D perhaps matches TRBD1 (5 bases). This CDR3 spans 14 amino acids. V lost 1 base, J lost 5 bases, and 7 bases lay in between. Germline V lookup: CDR1 SGHDT, CDR2 YYEEEE. CDR3 bases: TGTGCCAGCAGCTTGCCAGGGAATAATTCACCCCTCCACTTT. This encodes CASSLPGNNSPLHF.

The rearrangement links TRBV10-2 to TRBJ2-7; 10 nucleotides align to TRBD2. V trimming: 7 bases; J trimming: 2 bases; junction bases outside the gene matches: 5. The CDR3 loop spans 14 amino acids. Germline CDR1 reads WSHSY; CDR2 reads SAAADI. The CDR3 DNA sequence: TGCGCCAGCACTCCAGCGGGGGGGCCCTACGAGCAGTACTTC. Protein: CASTPAGGPYEQYF.

The V call is TRBV15, the J call TRBJ1-5, with 11 bases fitting TRBD1. This CDR3 is built from 16 residues. CDR1 and CDR2 from the germline V gene are LNHNV and YYDKDF (reference sequence). Trimming at V came to 2 bases and at J to 4 bases, leaving 4 bases not matched to a gene. The CDR3 protein is CATSRSGQGGNQPQHF. CDR3 DNA sequence: TGTGCCACCAGCAGATCGGGACAGGGGGGAAATCAGCCCCAGCATTTT.

This chain links TRBV7-9 with TRBJ2-3, with TRBD2 matching over 9 bases. The CDR3 covers 15 residues. Trimming took 2 bases from V and 1 from J; bases not matched to a gene: 1. Germline lookup yields CDR1 SEHNR and CDR2 FQNEAQ (reference sequence). CDR3 region: CASSLQRGGTDTQYF. The CDR3 nucleotides read TGTGCCAGCAGCTTACAGCGGGGGGGCACAGATACGCAGTATTTT. Using reference TRBV7-9 and TRBJ2-3 for the parts outside the CDR3, the full variable domain is DTGVSQNPRHKITKRGQNVTFRCDPISEHNRLYWYRQTLGQGPEFLTYFQNEAQLEKSRLLSDRFSAERPKGSFSTLEIQRTEQGDSAMYLCASSLQRGGTDTQYFGPGTRLTVL.

The chain employs TRBV13 and TRBJ2-5; a possible D gene is TRBD2 (6 bases). Germline V CDR1 and CDR2: PRHDT, FYEKMQ (reference sequence). CDR3 length equals 16 residues. With 4 bases removed from V and 1 base from J, the gap between germline ends came to 16 bases. This chain's CDR3 is CASSSGVANLQETQYF. The CDR3 DNA follows: TGTGCCAGCAGCTCGGGGGTAGCCAACCTCCAAGAGACCCAGTACTTC.

V usage is TRBV4-1 and J usage is TRBJ2-1, with a possible D match to TRBD2 (7 bases). V was clipped by 4 bases and J by 2 bases, with 12 bases between them. CDR3 size: 15 residues. Looked up from germline, CDR1 is MGHRA and CDR2 is YSYEKL. The CDR3 protein is CASSLRGPTYNEQFF. The CDR3 region has the DNA TGCGCCAGCAGCCTGCGGGGGCCCACCTACAATGAGCAGTTCTTC.

V is TRBV5-4 and J is TRBJ2-3; 10 nucleotides line up with TRBD2. The V segment lost 0 bases and the J segment 2 bases; nucleotides outside the gene matches: 6. This CDR3 has 17 residues. Germline values: CDR1 SGHNT, CDR2 YYREEE (reference sequence). The CDR3 sequence: CASSLGVAGGPTDTQYF. The CDR3 DNA reads TGTGCCAGCAGCTTGGGGGTAGCGGGGGGACCCACAGATACGCAGTATTTT.

V and J are TRBV19 and TRBJ1-5; 8 nucleotides align to TRBD1. The CDR3 length is 15 residues. Germline loops: CDR1 LNHDA, CDR2 SQIVND (reference sequence). The junction had 5 bases not matched to a gene; V was cut back by 3 bases and J by 4 bases. This CDR3 is CASSIDRGKNQPQHF. As DNA, the CDR3 is TGTGCCAGTAGTATCGACAGGGGCAAAAATCAGCCCCAGCATTTT.

This clone was seen a single time. The chain recombines TRBV2 with TRBJ1-6; D gene unclear. Germline V lookup: CDR1 SNHLY, CDR2 FYNNEI. The CDR3 length is 17 residues. V was shortened by 1 base and J by 4 bases, with 14 bases between the two germline ends. The CDR3 loop reads CASSEEGEGSYNSPLHF. The CDR3 bases are TGTGCCAGCAGTGAAGAGGGCGAGGGAAGTTATAATTCACCCCTCCACTTT.

V gene TRBV15 combines with J gene TRBJ2-7; 11 bases fit TRBD2. The CDR3 sequence is 14 residues long. J gave up 2 bases and V 3 bases, and 0 bases lay outside the gene matches. CDR1 and CDR2 from the germline V gene are LNHNV and YYDKDF (reference sequence). The DNA of the CDR3 is TGTGCCACCAGCAGTAGCGGGGGGGCCTACGAGCAGTACTTC. This translates into CATSSSGGAYEQYF.

This sequence joins TRBV6-4 and TRBJ2-1; D is possibly TRBD1 (5 bases). Germline assignment: CDR1 MRHNA and CDR2 SNTAGT. V gave up 3 bases and J gave up 0 bases, with 9 bases separating them. This CDR3 region has 15 residues. In DNA, the CDR3 is TGTGCCAGCAGTGAGGACGGACACTCCTACAATGAGCAGTTCTTC. As protein: CASSEDGHSYNEQFF.

The V call is TRBV4-2, the J call TRBJ1-4; 9 bases agree with TRBD1. This CDR3 has 16 amino acids. Trimming at V came to 1 base and at J to 7 bases, leaving 7 bases not matched to a gene. Germline lookup yields CDR1 LGHNA and CDR2 YNFKEQ. CDR3 DNA sequence: TGTGCCAGCAGCCAAGGGATACAGGGGGCTGTTGAAAAACTGTTTTTT. Translation: CASSQGIQGAVEKLFF.

The gene calls are TRBV2 and TRBJ1-2, with 8 positions matching TRBD1. Germline V gene sequence: CDR1 SNHLY, CDR2 FYNNEI. With V trimmed by 6 bases and J by 4 bases, 7 bases remained unmatched. This CDR3 spans 14 amino acids. The CDR3 DNA is TGTGCCAGCAGGGAGGACAGGGCGTTCTATGGCTACACCTTC. It codes for CASREDRAFYGYTF.

The chain is built from TRBV19 and TRBJ2-3; 11 bases are shared with TRBD2. The CDR3 is made up of 20 amino acids. Germline-derived CDR1 and CDR2 are LNHDA and SQIVND (reference sequence). With V trimmed by 5 bases and J by 5 bases, 21 bases remained unmatched. The chain's CDR3 is CASSGGHGRASGGRGDTQYF. The CDR3 DNA reads TGTGCCAGTAGTGGAGGACATGGAAGAGCTAGCGGGGGGCGCGGAGATACGCAGTATTTT.

CDR3 in amino acids: CASSLGQGRETQYF. DNA of the CDR3: TGTGCCAGCAGCTTGGGACAGGGCCGGGAGACCCAGTACTTC. This rearrangement joins TRBV5-4 to TRBJ2-5, with TRBD1 matching over 7 bases. The V gene end was trimmed by 0 bases and the J gene end by 5 bases; junction bases not matched to a gene: 4. Germline-derived CDR1 and CDR2 are SGHNT and YYREEE (reference sequence). The CDR3 runs 14 residues.

V usage is TRBV14 and J usage is TRBJ2-5; the match to TRBD2 covers 8 bases. Germline V CDR1 and CDR2: SGHDN, FVKESK. This CDR3 is built from 16 residues. The J segment lost 1 base and the V segment lost 0 bases, leaving 4 bases of the junction unmatched. The chain's CDR3 is CASSQEAGVFQETQYF. The CDR3 DNA follows: TGTGCCAGCAGCCAAGAAGCGGGGGTGTTCCAAGAGACCCAGTACTTC.

CDR3 sequence: CASSYSGAGDEQYF. Written as DNA, the CDR3 is TGTGCCAGCAGTTACTCGGGAGCCGGGGACGAGCAGTACTTC. The gene calls are TRBV6-6 and TRBJ2-7; D might be TRBD2 (5 bases). Germline V gives CDR1 MNHNY, CDR2 SVGAGI (reference sequence). The V gene lost 0 bases and the J gene lost 5 bases, with 11 bases spanning the gap. This CDR3 region has 14 residues.

The rearrangement uses TRBV7-2 and TRBJ2-5; D gene uncertain. CDR1 SGHTA and CDR2 FQGNSA come from the germline V gene. The CDR3 consists of 13 residues. Between the trimmed V and J ends, which lost 1 base and 4 bases, there was a span of 7 bases. The CDR3: CASSLVFGETQYF. In DNA form, the CDR3 reads TGTGCCAGCAGCTTAGTATTCGGAGAGACCCAGTACTTC.

The chain joins TRBV10-3 to TRBJ2-7; a weak D match, TRBD1 (6 bases). V gave up 2 bases and J gave up 3 bases, with 17 bases separating them. This CDR3 has 16 residues. The V gene's germline CDR1 is ENHRY and CDR2 SYGVKD. The CDR3 protein is CAISEPDWDNDYEQYF. The CDR3 bases are TGTGCCATCAGTGAGCCTGACTGGGACAACGACTACGAGCAGTACTTC.